The 31 T cell receptor beta chains presented below share a single source sample, sequenced in a study of T-cell memory formation after mild COVID-19. TCRdb itself ran the 5' RACE reads through MiXCR, one entry per CDR3 protein. The sample consists of about 16,000 distinct CDR3 sequences, more than 20% of them appearing once. Sequenced input: PBMCs or a T cell subset sorted from them (not recorded which). The receptors come from a man between 18 and 29 years old who had mild COVID-19 (a few samples of this study predate the infection). Cell type and time point are not known.

This clonotype was picked up one time. This chain connects TRBV6-2 or TRBV6-3 to TRBJ2-1; D is tentatively TRBD1 or TRBD2 (5 bases each). Germline values: CDR1 MNHEY, CDR2 SVGEGT. Trimming removed 0 bases from V and 0 bases from J, with 9 bases in between. This CDR3 is built from 16 residues. CDR3 loop: CASSYSTGTSYNEQFF. CDR3 DNA: TGTGCCAGCAGTTACTCGACCGGGACCTCCTACAATGAGCAGTTCTTC.

This clonotype occurred many times. The chain recombines TRBV5-1 with TRBJ1-1; D is uncertain. The germline V and J ends were trimmed by 2 bases and 4 bases, with 9 bases remaining between them. This CDR3 has 13 residues. The V gene's germline CDR1 is SGHRS and CDR2 YFSETQ. The CDR3 reads CASSFSLATEAFF. CDR3 sequence (DNA): TGCGCCAGCAGCTTCAGTTTGGCCACTGAAGCTTTCTTT.

The genes are TRBV7-2 and TRBJ2-3, with 8 nucleotides matching TRBD2. CDR1 and CDR2 (germline): SGHTA, FQGNSA. CDR3 length equals 15 residues. V trimming: 1 base; J trimming: 4 bases; junction bases outside the gene matches: 4. The CDR3 loop is CASSLGPGGPDTQYF. The CDR3 DNA sequence: TGTGCCAGCAGCTTAGGTCCGGGGGGGCCAGATACGCAGTATTTT.

This clonotype was found many times. This chain links TRBV4-3 with TRBJ1-5; D is perhaps TRBD1 (6 bases). The ends were cut back, 3 bases at V and 0 bases at J, with 12 bases in the middle. This CDR3 has 16 amino acids. The germline gives CDR1 LGHNA, CDR2 YSLEER. Written as DNA, the CDR3 is TGCGCCAGCAGCCAGGAAGCAGGGGTTAGCAATCAGCCCCAGCATTTT. It specifies CASSQEAGVSNQPQHF.

This clonotype was detected only a few times. V is TRBV10-3 and J is TRBJ2-3; the D gene is possibly TRBD1 (5 bases). This CDR3 has 15 amino acids. V was trimmed by 4 bases and J by 6 bases, leaving 17 bases between them. CDR1 is ENHRY, CDR2 SYGVKD, per germline. CDR3 sequence: CAISVTSGPGDTQYF. CDR3 DNA: TGTGCCATCAGTGTTACCTCTGGACCAGGGGATACGCAGTATTTT.

This clonotype was counted between two and nine times. The chain recombines TRBV11-2 with TRBJ2-7; 7 bases align to TRBD1. This CDR3 is built from 15 residues. Germline V lookup: CDR1 SGHAT, CDR2 FQNNGV. Germline trimming cut 2 bases from V and 0 bases from J; bases unmatched to any gene: 4. This CDR3 reads CASSLMTGSSYEQYF. The CDR3 DNA is TGTGCCAGCAGCTTAATGACAGGGAGCTCCTACGAGCAGTACTTC.

In this sample, this clonotype turned up a few times. The chain is built from TRBV3-1 and TRBJ2-1, with a weak D call TRBD2 (6 bases). The CDR3 length is 16 residues. CDR1 is LGHDT, CDR2 YNNKEL, per germline (reference sequence). Trimming left V 1 base short and J 0 bases short, with 10 bases between. CDR3 sequence: CASSQAGVSSYNEQFF. The CDR3 region has the DNA TGTGCCAGCAGCCAAGCGGGGGTTAGCTCCTACAATGAGCAGTTCTTC.

This clonotype was seen repeatedly, ten times or more. The CDR3 DNA sequence: TGTGCCAGCAGTTACTCGCTTAACCCCGGGGCAGATACGCAGTATTTT. Translation gives CASSYSLNPGADTQYF. J is TRBJ2-3 and V is TRBV6-6; D is possibly TRBD2 (5 bases). The CDR3 extends over 16 amino acids. V lost 0 bases and J lost 4, with 14 bases in between. Germline V CDR1 and CDR2: MNHNY, SVGAGI (reference sequence).

Ten or more counts support this clonotype. V usage is TRBV4-2 and J usage is TRBJ1-5, with D tentatively TRBD1 (6 bases). Germline CDR1 and CDR2: LGHNA and YNFKEQ. With 0 bases removed from V and 2 bases from J, the gap between germline ends came to 8 bases. CDR3 length: 15 residues. In nucleotides, the CDR3 is TGTGCCAGCAGCCAAGACAGGGGTCGCAATCAGCCCCAGCATTTT. This gives the protein CASSQDRGRNQPQHF.

This clonotype was observed at least ten times. V is TRBV18 and J is TRBJ2-7, with D uncertain. The CDR3 has 16 amino acids. Germline CDR1 is KGHSH and CDR2 is LQKENI. The V end lost 1 base, the J end lost 1 base, and 14 bases lay between the germline ends. CDR3: CASSPRHRVFSYEQYF. Written as DNA, the CDR3 is TGTGCCAGCTCACCACGCCACCGAGTTTTTTCCTACGAGCAGTACTTC. Together with reference TRBV18 and TRBJ2-7, the CDR3 gives the full variable domain: NAGVMQNPRHLVRRRGQEARLRCSPMKGHSHVYWYRQLPEEGLKFMVYLQKENIIDESGMPKERFSAEFPKEGPSILRIQQVVRGDSAAYFCASSPRHRVFSYEQYFGPGTRLTVT.

The rearrangement uses TRBV6-1 and TRBJ2-7, with TRBD1 identical over 7 bases. This CDR3 is built from 15 residues. The germline gives CDR1 MNHNS, CDR2 SASEGT. After removal of 6 bases from V and 1 base from J, the junction contained 9 bases not matched to a gene. CDR3 DNA: TGTGCCAGCAGACCACTGGGACAGCAATCCTACGAGCAGTACTTC. This translates into CASRPLGQQSYEQYF.

This clonotype appeared many times. The chain joins TRBV11-2 to TRBJ2-1; 12 bases map to TRBD2. The ends lost 4 bases at V and 2 bases at J; junction bases unmatched: 3. The CDR3 has 16 residues. The germline V gene has CDR1 SGHAT and CDR2 FQNNGV. The CDR3 loop is CASSYWTSGAYNEQFF. CDR3 in DNA: TGTGCCAGCAGCTACTGGACTAGCGGGGCCTACAATGAGCAGTTCTTC.

This clonotype was counted many times. The rearrangement uses TRBV18 and TRBJ2-5; D call uncertain. Germline CDR1 reads KGHSH; CDR2 reads LQKENI. The CDR3 runs 12 residues. The germline V and J ends were trimmed by 3 bases and 4 bases, with 6 bases remaining between them. CDR3 protein: CASSPRRETQYF. The CDR3 DNA reads TGTGCCAGCTCACCGAGGCGAGAGACCCAGTACTTC.

This chain joins TRBV5-1 and TRBJ1-2; a weak D match, TRBD1 (6 bases). This CDR3 has 15 residues. Germline V gene sequence: CDR1 SGHRS, CDR2 YFSETQ. V lost 3 bases to trimming and J lost 3 bases, with 15 bases between them. CDR3 bases: TGCGCCAGCAGCTCGGGACAAGCATCTGACTATGGCTACACCTTC. Translated, it gives CASSSGQASDYGYTF. Combining the CDR3 with reference TRBV5-1 and TRBJ1-2 gives the whole variable domain KAGVTQTPRYLIKTRGQQVTLSCSPISGHRSVSWYQQTPGQGLQFLFEYFSETQRNKGNFPGRFSGRQFSNSRSEMNVSTLELGDSALYLCASSSGQASDYGYTFGSGTRLTVV.

A few counts support this clonotype. The chain joins TRBV5-6 to TRBJ1-4; 8 bases are a match to TRBD1. The V gene's germline CDR1 is SGHDT and CDR2 YYEEEE. This CDR3 region has 15 residues. The trim removed 1 base at V and 4 bases at J, leaving 3 bases unmatched. CDR3 bases: TGTGCCAGCAGCTTGCGGGACAGGCTTAATGAAAAACTGTTTTTT. Its translation: CASSLRDRLNEKLFF. The full variable domain, its missing parts supplied by reference TRBV5-6 and TRBJ1-4, is DAGVTQSPTHLIKTRGQQVTLRCSPKSGHDTVSWYQQALGQGPQFIFQYYEEEERQRGNFPDRFSGHQFPNYSSELNVNALLLGDSALYLCASSLRDRLNEKLFFGSGTQLSVL.

This clonotype was seen more than once but under ten times. This chain joins TRBV5-5 and TRBJ2-2; possible D gene TRBD2, 7 bases. Trimming took 0 bases from V and 5 from J, leaving 20 bases between them. Germline V gene sequence: CDR1 SGHKS, CDR2 YYEKEE (reference sequence). The CDR3 is 18 amino acids. The CDR3 reads CASSLDSRGPVGTGELFF. As DNA, the CDR3 is TGTGCCAGCAGCTTGGATTCGCGGGGGCCCGTAGGGACCGGGGAGCTGTTTTTT.

This chain connects TRBV7-2 to TRBJ2-1; a weak D match, TRBD1 (6 bases). CDR3 length: 18 residues. Per the germline V gene, CDR1 is SGHTA and CDR2 is FQGNSA. V dropped 2 bases and J dropped 7 bases, with 24 bases sitting between them. CDR3 nucleotide sequence: TGTGCCAGCAGCTTACTAAACGTGGTCAGGGGTTTTTGGAATGAGCAGTTCTTC. Protein sequence: CASSLLNVVRGFWNEQFF.

This rearrangement joins TRBV5-1 to TRBJ2-1; TRBD2 matches at 7 bases. From germline, CDR1 is SGHRS and CDR2 YFSETQ. V lost 4 bases, J lost 0 bases, and 10 bases stayed unmatched. The CDR3 contains 17 residues. CDR3 region: CASSLEREGVSYNEQFF. The CDR3 DNA is TGCGCCAGCAGCCTAGAGCGGGAAGGTGTCTCCTACAATGAGCAGTTCTTC.

This clonotype has a handful of counts. The chain is built from TRBV30 and TRBJ1-6; the match to TRBD1 covers 7 bases. The V segment lost 5 bases and the J segment 15 bases; nucleotides outside the gene matches: 7. This CDR3 contains 11 residues. Germline CDR1 is GTSNPN and CDR2 is SVGIG (reference sequence). The CDR3 loop is CAWETGFVLHF. The CDR3 DNA is TGTGCCTGGGAGACAGGGTTTGTCCTCCACTTT. The whole variable domain, remainder taken from reference TRBV30 and TRBJ1-6, is SQTIHQWPATLVQPVGSPLSLECTVEGTSNPNLYWYRQAAGRGLQLLFYSVGIGQISSEVPQNLSASRPQDRQFILSSKKLLLSDSGFYLCAWETGFVLHFGNGTRLTVT.

This clonotype was counted a few times. This chain connects TRBV2 to TRBJ2-7; 11 nucleotides line up with TRBD2. The V segment lost 10 bases and the J segment 4 bases; nucleotides outside the gene matches: 9. In germline, CDR1 is SNHLY, CDR2 FYNNEI. There are 14 residues in the CDR3. The CDR3 here is CATIAGGRQYEQYF. CDR3 in DNA: TGTGCCACGATAGCGGGGGGGCGTCAATACGAGCAGTACTTC.

The sample holds many counts of this clonotype. This sequence joins TRBV7-8 and TRBJ2-1; perhaps TRBD2 as D (5 bases). V was shortened by 2 bases and J by 4 bases, with 6 bases between the two germline ends. The CDR3 extends over 13 amino acids. Germline V gives CDR1 SGHVS, CDR2 FQNEAQ. The CDR3 here is CASSLRGYNEQFF. CDR3 sequence (DNA): TGTGCCAGCAGCTTAAGAGGGTACAATGAGCAGTTCTTC. The full variable domain, completed using reference TRBV7-8 and TRBJ2-1, is GAGVSQSPRYKVAKRGQDVALRCDPISGHVSLFWYQQALGQGPEFLTYFQNEAQLDKSGLPSDRFFAERPEGSVSTLKIQRTQQEDSAVYLCASSLRGYNEQFFGPGTRLTVL.

This clonotype occurred many times. The CDR3 reads CASSVTPAGESTGELFF. CDR3 in DNA: TGTGCCAGCAGCGTAACTCCGGCAGGGGAGTCCACCGGGGAGCTGTTTTTT. The gene calls are TRBV9 and TRBJ2-2, with D perhaps TRBD1 (6 bases). The CDR3 has 17 residues. Germline V lookup: CDR1 SGDLS, CDR2 YYNGEE. Trimming left V 1 base short and J 4 bases short, with 17 bases between. Full variable domain (remainder filled in from reference TRBV9 and TRBJ2-2): DSGVTQTPKHLITATGQRVTLRCSPRSGDLSVYWYQQSLDQGLQFLIQYYNGEERAKGNILERFSAQQFPDLHSELNLSSLELGDSALYFCASSVTPAGESTGELFFGEGSRLTVL.

In its sample, this clonotype was seen many times. V and J are TRBV4-1 and TRBJ1-4, with 7 nucleotides matching TRBD1. The V segment lost 4 bases and the J segment 4 bases; nucleotides outside the gene matches: 9. CDR1 and CDR2 (germline): MGHRA, YSYEKL. The CDR3 runs to 16 residues. The CDR3 spells CASSLGRGFGNEKLFF. In DNA form, the CDR3 reads TGCGCCAGCAGCCTCGGCAGGGGGTTCGGTAATGAAAAACTGTTTTTT.

This clonotype was recorded many times. The chain joins TRBV4-1 to TRBJ2-5; the D gene is possibly TRBD1 (6 bases). V was cut by 6 bases and J by 6 bases, with 14 bases left in between. This CDR3 is 13 amino acids long. Per germline, CDR1 MGHRA and CDR2 YSYEKL. The CDR3 bases are TGCGCCAGCAGAGCGGCAGGGGAGAAGACCCAGTACTTC. The encoded protein is CASRAAGEKTQYF.

This clonotype was picked up many times. This chain links TRBV3-1 with TRBJ2-5; 8 bases are a match to TRBD2. The CDR3 has 15 amino acids. From germline, CDR1 is LGHDT and CDR2 YNNKEL (reference sequence). V shed 5 bases, J shed 5 bases, and the junction held 10 bases outside the gene matches. The DNA of the CDR3 is TGTGCCAGCAGCGCGTCCGGACTAGCCGGGGAGACCCAGTACTTC. It encodes CASSASGLAGETQYF.

This clonotype was counted at least ten times. V usage is TRBV28 and J usage is TRBJ1-1, with D possibly matching TRBD1 (6 bases). Germline assignment: CDR1 MDHEN and CDR2 SYDVKM. The CDR3 spans 16 residues. Trimming left V 5 bases short and J 4 bases short, with 20 bases between. CDR3 in amino acids: CASSLTPGARATEAFF. The DNA of the CDR3 is TGTGCCAGCAGTCTAACTCCGGGGGCGAGGGCCACTGAAGCTTTCTTT. The full variable domain, in which reference TRBV28 and TRBJ1-1 provide the parts outside the CDR3, is DVKVTQSSRYLVKRTGEKVFLECVQDMDHENMFWYRQDPGLGLRLIYFSYDVKMKEKGDIPEGYSVSREKKERFSLILESASTNQTSMYLCASSLTPGARATEAFFGQGTRLTVV.

There are many counts of this clonotype. The chain joins TRBV7-6 to TRBJ1-5, with TRBD1 matching 9 bases. The CDR3 consists of 15 residues. Germline V CDR1 and CDR2: SGHVS, FNYEAQ. Germline trimming cut 5 bases from V and 0 bases from J; bases unmatched to any gene: 2. CDR3 amino acids: CASSPGQGSNQPQHF. CDR3 nucleotide sequence: TGTGCCAGCAGCCCGGGACAGGGTAGCAATCAGCCCCAGCATTTT.

This clonotype was recorded at least ten times. The gene calls are TRBV6-2 or TRBV6-3 and TRBJ2-5; TRBD2 aligns across 7 bases. CDR1 and CDR2 from the germline V gene are MNHEY and SVGEGT. The V gene end was trimmed by 2 bases and the J gene end by 5 bases; junction bases not matched to a gene: 5. The CDR3 contains 14 residues. For the CDR3, the DNA is TGTGCCAGCAGTTACCCCCAGGGAGGGGAGACCCAGTACTTC. This codes for CASSYPQGGETQYF.

The chain carries TRBV7-8 and TRBJ2-7, with D possibly TRBD1 on 6 matching bases. V was trimmed by 4 bases and J by 6 bases, leaving 13 bases between them. The CDR3 is made up of 13 amino acids. Germline assignment: CDR1 SGHVS and CDR2 FQNEAQ. CDR3 region: CASSSQGNGEQYV. The DNA for the CDR3 is TGTGCCAGCAGCTCGCAGGGGAACGGCGAGCAGTACGTC.

By share, this clonotype counts as medium-sized. The chain couples TRBV24-1 to TRBJ2-5; D might be TRBD2 (6 bases). V lost 7 bases and J 3 bases, leaving 14 bases between the germline ends. Germline CDR1 KGHDR, CDR2 SFDVKD. The CDR3 totals 14 residues. The CDR3 loop reads CATSGWGEEETQYF. The CDR3 DNA is TGTGCCACCAGCGGATGGGGGGAGGAAGAGACCCAGTACTTC.

Many counts were recorded for this clonotype. The V and J genes are TRBV7-9 and TRBJ2-7, with no clear D. Germline CDR1 is SEHNR and CDR2 is FQNEAQ (reference sequence). The CDR3 spans 14 residues. Between the trimmed V and J ends, which lost 5 bases and 1 base, there was a span of 12 bases. CDR3 sequence: CASSRTGSSYEQYF. In DNA, the CDR3 is TGTGCCAGCAGCCGTACGGGCAGTTCCTACGAGCAGTACTTC.